This T cell receptor beta chain is drawn from a study of blood T cell repertoires in COVID-19. Across the whole study: Acute and convalescent COVID-19 specimens originated in the United States, Italy and Spain. T cells, B-cell-depleted T cells, or PBMCs supplied cDNA or gDNA.

The count of this clone is one. This study enrolled people aged 18 to 89 from about two dozen US geographic areas. How the authors handled the data: Reference gene primer amplification gave nucleated cell count estimates. TCRdb's copy holds only in-frame clones and misses some; the assay was immunoSEQ multiplex PCR. Clone size and V and J calls were adopted from that table, with D and trimming inferred from the DNA. In the table there are about 270,000 clones, 85% to 90% of which are singletons. Specimen: PBMCs or T cells enriched from blood (not recorded which). This clonotype was sampled from a woman aged 18-35 years who had recovered from COVID-19.

The CDR3, as DNA: TGCGCCAGCAGCCCCACCGGGGTTGGAAACACCATATATTTT. It is translated as CASSPTGVGNTIYF. The chain combines TRBV5-1 with TRBJ1-3; D is unresolved. The CDR3 sequence is 14 residues long. V was trimmed by 4 bases and J by 3 bases, leaving 11 bases between them. The V gene's germline CDR1 is SGHRS and CDR2 YFSETQ.